This T cell receptor (beta chain) was obtained from a study of blood T cell repertoires in COVID-19. The wider study: The United States, Italy and Spain were the sources of the acute and convalescent COVID-19 samples. T cells, B-cell-depleted T cells, or PBMCs provided the cDNA or gDNA that served as material.

Authors' methods: Reference gene primer amplification gave nucleated cell count estimates. Profiled with immunoSEQ multiplex PCR; TCRdb holds only in-frame clones, not every one. The V and J calls and clone size are taken from that table; D and trimming were inferred from the DNA. The sample includes 150,000 or so clones, about 80% of them seen just once. The CDR3 runs 12 residues. The V end was cut by 4 bases, the J end by 3 bases, with 7 bases between. Germline V CDR1 and CDR2: SGDLS, YYNGEE. Seattle enrolled patients during active infection and tracked them longitudinally. The rearrangement links TRBV9 to TRBJ1-1; tentative D call: TRBD1 (5 bases). This sequence originates from an older woman with COVID-19, enrolled during active disease. Sequencing was done on a sample of peripheral blood. The CDR3 DNA reads as TGTGCCAGCAGCAGGGACTACACTGAAGCTTTCTTT. This sequence encodes CASSRDYTEAFF.